The 3 T cell receptor beta chains below all came from one sample that was sequenced in a study of blood T cell repertoires in COVID-19. Clones were sequenced by immunoSEQ multiplex PCR, and TCRdb holds only the in-frame ones, with some missing. The table has 200,000 to 250,000 clones, 88% seen once. Sequencing was carried out using PBMCs or T cells enriched from blood (not recorded which). These receptors originate from a woman in her twenties or thirties who had recovered from COVID-19.

The rearrangement joins TRBV6-5 to TRBJ2-3, with 8 bases fitting TRBD2. The V gene's germline CDR1 is MNHEY and CDR2 SVGAGI. The CDR3 extends over 15 amino acids. The V and J ends lost 6 bases and 2 bases, in that order; junction bases with no gene match: 7. The CDR3 region has the DNA TGTGCCAGCAGCCGGAGCGGGGGTCACACAGATACGCAGTATTTT. Amino acids: CASSRSGGHTDTQYF.

The sample holds a few counts of this clone. The chain joins TRBV5-1 to TRBJ1-4, with 8 bases lining up with TRBD1. This CDR3 has 15 residues. V shed 0 bases, J shed 8 bases, and the junction held 6 bases outside the gene matches. Germline lookup yields CDR1 SGHRS and CDR2 YFSETQ. The CDR3 region has the DNA TGCGCCAGCAGCTTGGAAGGACAGGGTGAAGAAAAACTGTTTTTT. The encoded protein is CASSLEGQGEEKLFF.

The rearrangement joins TRBV7-2 to TRBJ2-7; 7 bases fit TRBD2. Unmatched junction bases numbered 6, after V lost 4 bases and J lost 3 bases. The CDR3 sequence is 14 residues long. Germline V CDR1 and CDR2: SGHTA, FQGNSA. CDR3 DNA sequence: TGTGCCAGCAGCTCGCTGACGGGGGGCTACGAGCAGTACTTC. The encoded protein is CASSSLTGGYEQYF.